This T cell receptor (beta chain) was captured by sequencing in a study of T cell responses to AZD1222 COVID-19 vaccine (dated by TCRdb to the early 2020s). Regarding the research as a whole: TCR sequencing was performed for 230 to 250 trial participants, of whom roughly 200 were given two doses of AZD1222 and around 26 were given two doses of MenACWY control vaccine. Trial participants were enrolled into age subgroups of 18-55, 56-69 and 70-plus years, which contained 148, 28 and 57 TCR-sequenced participants, respectively.

What the study reported, not specific to this receptor: Participants were mostly white British and included more females than males, and it was suggested by the authors that clonal diversity may have been underestimated. Conclusions about previously exposed vaccinees were limited because only six or seven AZD1222 recipients were SARS-CoV-2 seropositive at baseline. Because no day 14 peak-response samples were available, repertoires were characterized only after the peak T cell response. Reportedly, almost half of the unique spike-specific TCRs recognized epitopes lying outside the regions that are mutated in the B.1.351 and B.1.1.7 variants. A significant rise in spike-specific TCR breadth and depth was observed after two AZD1222 doses relative to day 0 and relative to MenACWY recipients. In the small 56-69-year group, the increase in depth fell short of significance, most likely because of low power. The vaccine-associated CD4 TCRs covered the entire spike protein, and the dominant responses fell in regions 160-218 and 743-854.

Sequences SGHNT (CDR1) and YYREEE (CDR2) are obtained from the germline V gene (reference sequence). The trim is 4 bases for V and 4 bases for J, with a gap of 11 bases between the germline ends. The CDR3 spans 13 residues, from the cysteine through the phenylalanine. Just CDR3 DNA is preserved here, 39 bases in frame from base 1. Points on this clone: There is no known antigen for this receptor. Base-call qualities are not available, and no considerably larger clone is one nucleotide away.

Per the publication, the time point label means: about 28 days (+/-7) after the second vaccine dose. Explained via the paper, the treatment or condition label denotes: meningococcal conjugate vaccine given as trial control. Vaccinee samples were obtained from the UK trials COV001 and COV002, which included a single-blind randomized controlled phase 2/3 trial of AZD1222 (ChAdOx1 nCoV-19) in healthy adults. For TCRbeta chain sequencing, PBMC samples were collected from trial participants at day 0 and at day 28 after the second dose. The CDR3 regions of human TCRbeta chains were analyzed by immunosequencing. The authors processed their data as follows. TCRs in the repertoires were compared against a reference library of SARS-CoV-2-specific TCRs that had been generated with the MIRA antigen-specificity platform. Breadth meant the fraction of unique TCRs that were SARS-CoV-2-associated, whereas depth meant the fraction of total T cells that were SARS-CoV-2-associated. Each spike-specific TCR was assigned to its reactive spike region and to a CD4 or CD8 class using the MIRA data. Log10-transformed breadth and depth values were compared by one-way ANOVA with Sidak's multiple comparisons tests. This immuneACCESS table, as held by TCRdb, lists in-frame sequences with V and J called but not all clones. Of the missing ones, under half trace to an unresolved V gene in checked studies; the others have no known cause. V, J and clone size reflect that table, while D and trimming were determined from the DNA. Across this sample there are fewer than 200,000 clones, with over 85% seen only once. The ten largest clones represent less than 4% of the sample.

This sequence uses TRBV5-4 and TRBJ1-1; TRBD1 is perhaps the D gene, given 5 matching bases. Source: peripheral blood, taken 28 days after the second dose of the MenACWY control vaccine. The receptor's source is an adult who received the MenACWY meningococcal vaccine as a control. The DNA is as follows: TGTGCCAGCAGCATATGGGGGAGCACTGAAGCTTTCTTT. This translates into CASSIWGSTEAFF.